This T cell receptor (beta chain) was identified during a study of T cell responses to AZD1222 COVID-19 vaccine. Findings and caveats of the study: The peak T cell response came first, and repertoires were sampled only after it. Spike was spanned by vaccine-associated CD4 TCRs, which were dominant at 160-218 and 743-854.

Profiling relied on immunoSEQ multiplex PCR, and the TCRdb table lists in-frame clones only, not all of them. This sample has about 72,000 clones, with 80% to 90% found just once. Comments on this clone: Its cognate antigen is unknown.

CDR3 length: 17 amino acids. The sequence was obtained from an adult in good health. The chain has TRBV21-1 and TRBJ1-2; the table calls TRBD1, which could not be checked here. TRBV21-1 is an annotated pseudogene. Source: peripheral blood, taken on day 0 of AZD1222 vaccination. In DNA form, the CDR3 reads TGTGCCAGCAGCAATGGAAGGGGTATCCGACTTAACTATGGCTACACCTTC. Its translation: CASSNGRGIRLNYGYTF.